This T cell receptor beta chain appears in the sequencing data of a study of T cell repertoires in cytomegalovirus infection. Study in general: Selected CMV epitopes included recently identified HLA-C-restricted ones as well as well-studied HLA-B-restricted ones.

The CDR3 consists of 13 residues. Trimming took off 5 bases at V and 7 bases at J, with 15 bases between the two ends. The V gene's germline CDR1 is SNHLY and CDR2 FYNNEI. A note on this clonotype: Antigen specificity is unknown.

A single record per CDR3 protein comes from TCRdb applying MiXCR to the reads. Of about 78,000 distinct CDR3 sequences in the sample, around 40% were seen once. The receptor's source is a human donor in good health (CMV status not recorded). Some clones in this sample may be carry-over from other donors' samples. The source was CD8+ T cells from cultured PBMCs, collected from culture after CMV antigen stimulation. The V and J genes are TRBV2 and TRBJ2-7; D not resolved. CDR3 protein: CASSNPTIGEQYF. CDR3 sequence (DNA): TGTGCCAGCAGTAACCCAACAATCGGGGAGCAGTACTTC.